The 24 T cell receptor beta chains below were found in one sample sequenced in a study of T cell changes during pregnancy in multiple sclerosis (dated by TCRdb to the late 2010s). Library preparation was by the immunoSEQ multiplex PCR assay. Here the immuneACCESS table is served through TCRdb, limited to in-frame sequences with V and J called. Missing clones are a known gap in these copies; in checked studies unresolved V genes cover under half, and the rest lacks a known reason. In this sample the table shows tens of thousands of clones, roughly 90% of which occur a single time. The ten largest account for 1.5% to 2% of the sample. The specimen was peripheral blood, collected in the first trimester of pregnancy. These receptors were taken from a female donor with multiple sclerosis, enrolled in a pregnancy study.

The rearrangement links TRBV28 to TRBJ1-3, with TRBD1 matching over 9 bases. The CDR3 has 16 residues. Germline lookup yields CDR1 MDHEN and CDR2 SYDVKM. V lost 3 bases and J lost 1; bases outside the gene matches: 4. In DNA, the CDR3 is TGTGCCAGCAGTTTTTTCGGGACAGGGTCTGGAAACACCATATATTTT. It encodes CASSFFGTGSGNTIYF. The full variable domain, completed using reference TRBV28 and TRBJ1-3, is DVKVTQSSRYLVKRTGEKVFLECVQDMDHENMFWYRQDPGLGLRLIYFSYDVKMKEKGDIPEGYSVSREKKERFSLILESASTNQTSMYLCASSFFGTGSGNTIYFGEGSWLTVV.

The chain recombines TRBV28 with TRBJ2-1, with 7 bases that match TRBD1. CDR1 is MDHEN and CDR2 is SYDVKM in the germline V gene. CDR3 length: 15 residues. Losses at the gene ends were 4 bases for V and 4 bases for J; bases not matched to a gene: 7. CDR3 residues: CASSSVGTAYNEQFF. The CDR3 DNA reads as TGTGCCAGCAGTTCGGTCGGGACAGCTTACAATGAGCAGTTCTTC.

The chain links TRBV19 to TRBJ2-1; 10 nucleotides match TRBD1. This CDR3 has 15 amino acids. V lost 2 bases, J lost 5 bases, and 3 bases stayed unmatched. Per germline, CDR1 LNHDA and CDR2 SQIVND (reference sequence). In DNA form, the CDR3 reads TGTGCCAGTAGTATAACCGGGACAGGGGACAATGAGCAGTTCTTC. Translated, it gives CASSITGTGDNEQFF.

Only one count was recorded for this clone. The J gene is TRBJ2-5, the V gene TRBV10-2; possibly TRBD2 for D (6 bases). V lost 0 bases and J lost 7, with 12 bases in between. The CDR3 contains 14 residues. Germline V gene lookup returns CDR1 WSHSY and CDR2 SAAADI. This CDR3 reads CASSESTGSGTQYF. In DNA, the CDR3 is TGCGCCAGCAGTGAGTCGACCGGGAGCGGGACCCAGTACTTC.

The chain employs TRBV7-2 and TRBJ2-1; TRBD2 is a possible D gene (6 bases). The CDR3 sequence is 16 residues long. Germline V gene data show CDR1 as SGHTA and CDR2 as FQGNSA. Trimming took off 5 bases at V and 2 bases at J, with 16 bases between the two ends. CDR3 loop: CASSPHKGLPYNEQFF. The CDR3 bases are TGTGCCAGCAGCCCCCACAAGGGACTGCCCTACAATGAGCAGTTCTTC.

V gene TRBV9 combines with J gene TRBJ1-1, with 9 bases fitting TRBD1. Germline-derived CDR1 and CDR2 are SGDLS and YYNGEE. Trimming took 0 bases from V and 4 from J; bases not matched to a gene: 4. This CDR3 has 15 amino acids. The CDR3 spells CASSVGDRVVTEAFF. The CDR3 DNA sequence: TGTGCCAGCAGCGTAGGGGACAGGGTTGTCACTGAAGCTTTCTTT.

This clone has a single count. V gene TRBV29-1 combines with J gene TRBJ1-2; 10 bases line up with TRBD1. J lost 6 bases, V lost 3 bases, and 4 bases had no gene match. CDR1 and CDR2 from the germline V gene are SQVTM and ANQGSEA. The CDR3 loop spans 13 amino acids. The CDR3 protein is CSVDEGTGDGYTF. The CDR3 DNA reads as TGCAGCGTTGACGAAGGGACAGGGGATGGCTACACCTTC.

The J gene is TRBJ1-1, the V gene TRBV7-9; TRBD1 is a possible D gene (6 bases). The germline gives CDR1 SEHNR, CDR2 FQNEAQ (reference sequence). There are 13 residues in the CDR3. V was shortened by 6 bases and J by 8 bases, with 16 bases between the two germline ends. CDR3 in amino acids: CASSDQGPGEAFF. Written as DNA, the CDR3 is TGTGCCAGCAGTGACCAGGGGCCGGGGGAAGCTTTCTTT.

The chain recombines TRBV29-1 with TRBJ2-7; no clear D gene. The germline gives CDR1 SQVTM, CDR2 ANQGSEA. There are 17 residues in the CDR3. Trimming left V 4 bases short and J 2 bases short, with 24 bases between. This chain's CDR3 is CSVGGVMRSHLPYEQYF. For the CDR3, the DNA is TGCAGCGTTGGAGGAGTAATGAGGAGCCATCTCCCCTACGAGCAGTACTTC.

The chain recombines TRBV25-1 with TRBJ1-1; D is perhaps TRBD1 (5 bases). Germline CDR1 and CDR2: MGHDK and SYGVNS. Trimming removed 5 bases at V and 4 bases at J, with 20 bases between. The CDR3 totals 16 residues. The CDR3 protein is CASSPLGAAGGTEAFF. The CDR3 DNA follows: TGTGCCAGCAGTCCATTAGGTGCTGCGGGGGGCACTGAAGCTTTCTTT.

The rearrangement joins TRBV10-1 to TRBJ1-2; a weak D match, TRBD1 (5 bases). The CDR3 spans 13 residues. CDR1 and CDR2 from the germline V gene are WNHNN and SYGVQD (reference sequence). Trimming cost V 1 base and J 3 bases, with 6 bases left between them. CDR3 region: CASSEWGDYGYTF. The CDR3 DNA reads as TGCGCCAGCAGTGAGTGGGGCGACTATGGCTACACCTTC.

This chain uses TRBV5-5 with TRBJ2-1; 12 positions agree with TRBD2. J gave up 6 bases and V 4 bases, and 20 bases lay outside the gene matches. Germline assignment: CDR1 SGHKS and CDR2 YYEKEE (reference sequence). This CDR3 is 20 amino acids long. The CDR3 reads CASSLTGGLGTSGRANEQFF. In nucleotides, the CDR3 is TGTGCCAGCAGCCTGACCGGGGGTCTCGGGACTAGCGGGCGGGCCAATGAGCAGTTCTTC.

Regarding this clone: Other DNA sequences in this sample translate to the same CDR3. This rearrangement joins TRBV7-9 to TRBJ1-1; D remains unclear. The ends were cut back, 3 bases at V and 5 bases at J, with 7 bases in the middle. Germline lookup yields CDR1 SEHNR and CDR2 FQNEAQ (reference sequence). CDR3 length equals 12 residues. DNA of the CDR3: TGTGCCAGCAGCTTGTCGGGGACTGAAGCTTTCTTT. Its translation: CASSLSGTEAFF. Drawing the rest from reference TRBV7-9 and TRBJ1-1, the complete variable domain is DTGVSQNPRHKITKRGQNVTFRCDPISEHNRLYWYRQTLGQGPEFLTYFQNEAQLEKSRLLSDRFSAERPKGSFSTLEIQRTEQGDSAMYLCASSLSGTEAFFGQGTRLTVV.

CDR3: CSVRLTGVQKETQYF. The CDR3 coding sequence is TGCAGCGTTCGGCTGACAGGGGTTCAGAAAGAGACCCAGTACTTC. The chain uses TRBV29-1 and TRBJ2-5; TRBD1 aligns across 8 bases. CDR3 length: 15 amino acids. From germline, CDR1 is SQVTM and CDR2 ANQGSEA. V was clipped by 5 bases and J by 3 bases; unmatched bases: 11.

The chain links TRBV30 to TRBJ2-7; unclear D gene. Germline V gene sequence: CDR1 GTSNPN, CDR2 SVGIG (reference sequence). CDR3 size: 12 residues. Trimming left V 0 bases short and J 3 bases short, with 6 bases between. CDR3 DNA: TGTGCCTGGAGTGTACTTAGCTACGAGCAGTACTTC. Translated, it gives CAWSVLSYEQYF.

The chain uses TRBV5-1 and TRBJ2-7, with D maybe TRBD1 (6 bases). From germline, CDR1 is SGHRS and CDR2 YFSETQ. The V end was cut by 8 bases, the J end by 4 bases, with 16 bases between. This CDR3 comprises 13 residues. In DNA form, the CDR3 reads TGCGCCAGTTCGGACAGAGTTGAATACGAGCAGTACTTC. Its protein is CASSDRVEYEQYF.

CDR3 sequence (DNA): TGTGCCAGCAGCGTCCGGGGGGGAAACTATGGCTACACCTTC. Protein sequence: CASSVRGGNYGYTF. The gene calls are TRBV2 and TRBJ1-2, with a weak D call TRBD1 (5 bases). Trimming cost V 6 bases and J 2 bases, with 13 bases left between them. The germline gives CDR1 SNHLY, CDR2 FYNNEI. The CDR3 loop spans 14 amino acids.

The chain has TRBV30 and TRBJ2-2; D gene unclear. Per germline, CDR1 GTSNPN and CDR2 SVGIG (reference sequence). The CDR3 runs 14 residues. Trimming took 0 bases from V and 1 from J, leaving 6 bases between them. The CDR3 DNA is TGTGCCTGGAGTGTACTCAAGAACACCGGGGAGCTGTTTTTT. Its translation is CAWSVLKNTGELFF.

This clone was seen a handful of times. The V gene is TRBV7-8, the J gene TRBJ1-1; 8 bases align to TRBD1. The CDR3 totals 15 residues. From germline, CDR1 is SGHVS and CDR2 FQNEAQ. J lost 5 bases, V lost 1 base, and 6 bases had no gene match. CDR3 sequence (DNA): TGTGCCAGCAGCTTAGATGCCAGGGGGCGAACTGAAGCTTTCTTT. Its protein is CASSLDARGRTEAFF.

This chain uses TRBV6-5 with TRBJ2-3; 10 nucleotides match TRBD2. The trim removed 0 bases at V and 4 bases at J, leaving 4 bases unmatched. The CDR3 is 16 residues long. CDR1 is MNHEY, CDR2 SVGAGI, per germline. The CDR3 loop reads CASSYSLAGAPDTQYF. In nucleotides, the CDR3 is TGTGCCAGCAGTTACTCTCTAGCGGGAGCCCCAGATACGCAGTATTTT.

The rearrangement links TRBV9 to TRBJ1-1, with 7 positions matching TRBD1. Germline CDR1 is SGDLS and CDR2 is YYNGEE. CDR3 length: 14 amino acids. The ends lost 4 bases at V and 11 bases at J; junction bases unmatched: 14. CDR3 sequence reads: CASSPTGSFVPAFF. For the CDR3, the DNA is TGTGCCAGCAGCCCGACAGGGTCCTTCGTCCCGGCTTTCTTT.

V is TRBV27 and J is TRBJ2-7; no clear D gene. The CDR3 covers 16 residues. Germline lookup yields CDR1 MNHEY and CDR2 SMNVEV (reference sequence). With 3 bases removed from V and 1 base from J, the gap between germline ends came to 16 bases. The CDR3 region is CASSFLWSVRSYEQYF. The CDR3 nucleotides are TGTGCCAGCAGTTTTCTTTGGAGTGTTAGGTCCTACGAGCAGTACTTC.

The chain employs TRBV10-3 and TRBJ1-5, with TRBD1 as a possible D gene (5 bases). Germline CDR1 is ENHRY and CDR2 is SYGVKD. Trimming stripped 11 bases from V and 0 bases from J, with 29 bases between. There are 19 residues in the CDR3. CDR3 protein: CAPYARTTEPLYSNQPQHF. The DNA for the CDR3 is TGTGCCCCGTACGCCCGGACGACAGAGCCACTTTATAGCAATCAGCCCCAGCATTTT.

The genes are TRBV6-4 and TRBJ2-1; 8 nucleotides agree with TRBD2. CDR3 size: 14 residues. Trimming took 10 bases from V and 9 from J; bases not matched to a gene: 14. Germline loops: CDR1 MRHNA, CDR2 SNTAGT. The DNA of the CDR3 is TGTGCCACCTCCGAGGGGCTAGCGGGTAGTGAGCAGTTCTTC. It encodes CATSEGLAGSEQFF.